These T cell receptor beta chains were read from a single sample in a study of tumor and adjacent non-tumor tissue in lung cancer. MiXCR was run by TCRdb on the multiplex PCR reads, yielding one entry per CDR3 protein. Found here are about 120,000 distinct CDR3 sequences, over 65% of them singletons; the top ten hold around 13%. What was sequenced was lung tumor tissue. All receptors derive from a man aged 30-40 years with non-small cell lung cancer. The CDR3 runs from the conserved cysteine through the conserved F or W. A D gene is named only where the DNA matches it firmly. Where a row states a size, it is once, few, many or the class of an expanded clone; other rows omit it.

TRBJ2-7 TRBV20-1 TRBD1 - CNARGTGGFSYEQCF TGCAATGCTCGCGGGACAGGGGGCTTTAGCTACGAGCAGTGCTTC
TRBJ2-3 TRBV4-1 TRBD2 many CASSRRPASGEDTQYF TGCGCCAGCAGCCGAAGGCCGGCTAGCGGGGAGGATACGCAGTATTTT
TRBJ2-5 TRBV12-3/TRBV12-4 - - CASSLGLIQETQYF TGTGCCAGCAGTCTGGGACTGATCCAAGAGACCCAGTATTTC
TRBJ2-7 TRBV11-3 - - CASSPSGASYEHYF TGTGCCAGCAGCCCATCGGGGGCCTCCTACGAGCACTACTTC
TRBJ1-2 TRBV20-1 TRBD1 - CSARDFWGDRAFDYGYTF TGCAGTGCTAGAGATTTTTGGGGGGACAGGGCATTCGACTATGGCTACACGTTC
TRBJ2-3 TRBV5-5 TRBD2 - CASSTAGGPADTQYF TGTGCCAGCAGCACAGCGGGAGGTCCCGCAGATACGCAGTATTTT
TRBJ2-7 TRBV4-3 - - CASGQGSSRDYEQYF TGCGCCAGCGGCCAAGGTTCGTCTCGAGACTACGAGCAGTACTTC
TRBJ2-1 TRBV12-3/TRBV12-4 - many CASSSTTLGQFF TGTGCCAGCAGTTCTACGACCCTCGGGCAGTTCTTC
TRBJ2-1 TRBV6-1 TRBD2 few CASSVSGRIDEQFF TGTGCCAGCAGTGTTAGCGGGAGGATCGATGAGCAGTTCTTC
TRBJ2-1 TRBV10-2 TRBD2 many CASSVASGDEQFF TGCGCCAGCAGTGTAGCTAGCGGGGATGAGCAGTTCTTC
TRBJ2-7 TRBV5-1 - few CASSLQLGYEQYF TGCGCCAGCAGCTTGCAGCTCGGGTACGAGCAGTACTTC